Included here is one T cell receptor beta chain sequence, with context. The antigen remains undetermined. One end of the junction varies from germline; a read error may be responsible. This entry is derived from a study of PD-1 blockade in classical Hodgkin lymphoma. As for the study in general: Administration of nivolumab to patients was at 3 mg/kg intravenously every 2 weeks.

The CDR3 loop spans 15 amino acids. CDR1 is SSHAT and CDR2 is FNYEAQ in the germline V gene (reference sequence). After autologous stem cell transplantation all patients relapsed, and prior brentuximab vedotin exposure differed between cohorts. Sequencing was performed with immunoSEQ multiplex PCR; in TCRdb, only in-frame clones are kept and a portion is missing. The sample lists around 66,000 clones, over 55% occurring once. Whole-study results and caveats: Complete responders' diversity at baseline resembled that of newly diagnosed patients. Repertoire difference causes, possibly disease activity or prior therapy, remain undefined. CD4+ TCR diversity climbed significantly by C4D1, unlike CD8+ TCR diversity.

The chain couples TRBV7-7 to TRBJ2-1, with TRBD1 matching 10 bases. The sample in question was peripheral blood mononuclear cells (PBMCs), obtained before the second cycle of nivolumab. This TCR derives from a human donor with classical Hodgkin lymphoma. Here the CDR3 reads CASSRQGAPGNEQFF. The CDR3 DNA reads TGTGCTAGCAGTCGACAGGGGGCGCCGGGTAATGAGCAGTTCTTC.